This TCR beta chain came from a study of PD-L1 blockade in urothelial cancer. Study-wide points: Patients with below-median pretreatment blood clonality survived longer. At the 3-week point, tumor-associated blood clones expanded more in durable-benefit patients.

Notes on this clone: Its specificity is unknown.

Produced via immunoSEQ multiplex PCR; TCRdb's table is partial and in-frame only. The repertoire holds some 84,000 clones, with about 81% as singletons. This CDR3 region has 14 residues. V lost 5 bases to trimming and J lost 0 bases, with 9 bases between them. Looked up from germline, CDR1 is SGHNT and CDR2 is YYREEE (reference sequence). Urothelial carcinoma affected the patients, and it was locally advanced or metastatic. The sequence was obtained from a man between 65 and 85 years old with urothelial cancer. The V gene is TRBV5-4, the J gene TRBJ1-3; no reliable D call. The sample was PBMCs, taken around atezolizumab (anti-PD-L1) treatment. CDR3 sequence reads: CASRSEGSGNTIYF. The CDR3 bases are TGTGCCAGCAGGAGCGAGGGCTCTGGAAACACCATATATTTT. The entire variable domain, with the rest obtained from reference TRBV5-4 and TRBJ1-3, is as follows: ETGVTQSPTHLIKTRGQQVTLRCSSQSGHNTVSWYQQALGQGPQFIFQYYREEENGRGNFPPRFSGLQFPNYSSELNVNALELDDSALYLCASRSEGSGNTIYFGEGSWLTVV.